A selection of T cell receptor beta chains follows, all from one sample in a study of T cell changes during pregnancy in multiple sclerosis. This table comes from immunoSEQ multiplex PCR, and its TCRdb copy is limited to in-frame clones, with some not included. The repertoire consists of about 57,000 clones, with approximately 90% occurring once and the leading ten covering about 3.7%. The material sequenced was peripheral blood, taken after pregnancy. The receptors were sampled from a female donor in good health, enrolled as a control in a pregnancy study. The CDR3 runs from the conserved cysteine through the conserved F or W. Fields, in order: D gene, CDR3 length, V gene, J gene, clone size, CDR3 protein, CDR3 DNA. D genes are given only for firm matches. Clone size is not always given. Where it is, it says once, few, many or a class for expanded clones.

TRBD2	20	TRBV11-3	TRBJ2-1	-	CASSLAASGRILRSYNEQFF	TGTGCCAGCAGCTTAGCCGCTAGCGGGAGGATCCTCCGCTCCTACAATGAGCAGTTCTTC
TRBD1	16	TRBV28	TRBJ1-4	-	CASRVTGGWTNEKLFF	TGTGCCAGCAGGGTCACAGGGGGTTGGACTAATGAAAAACTGTTTTTT
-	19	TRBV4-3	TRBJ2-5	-	CASSQDIGVGGLSQETQYF	TGCGCCAGCAGCCAAGATATCGGGGTGGGGGGGCTTTCCCAAGAGACCCAGTACTTC
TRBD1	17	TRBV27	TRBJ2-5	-	CASSLFGDSYYQETQYF	TGTGCCAGCAGTTTATTTGGGGACAGTTACTACCAAGAGACCCAGTACTTC
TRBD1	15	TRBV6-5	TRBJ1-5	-	CASRPRGDSNQPQHF	TGTGCCAGCAGACCCAGGGGGGATAGCAATCAGCCCCAGCATTTT
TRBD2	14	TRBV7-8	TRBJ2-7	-	CASSASGGIYEQYF	TGTGCCAGCAGCGCCTCCGGGGGGATCTACGAGCAGTACTTC
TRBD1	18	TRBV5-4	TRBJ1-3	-	CASSSARDRGLSGNTIYF	TGTGCCAGCAGCTCTGCGAGGGACAGGGGCCTCTCTGGAAACACCATATATTTT
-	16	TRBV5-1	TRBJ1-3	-	CASSLGAAYSGNTIYF	TGCGCCAGCAGCTTGGGGGCCGCCTACTCTGGAAACACCATATATTTT
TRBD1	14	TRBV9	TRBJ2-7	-	CASSLGTGDNEQYF	TGTGCCAGCAGCCTCGGGACAGGGGACAACGAGCAGTACTTC
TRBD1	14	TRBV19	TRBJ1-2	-	CASSPQGQGSGYTF	TGTGCCAGTAGCCCCCAGGGACAGGGGTCTGGCTACACCTTC
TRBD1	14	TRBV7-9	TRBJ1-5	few	CASSSGTGYQPQHF	TGTGCCAGCAGCTCAGGGACAGGGTATCAGCCCCAGCATTTT
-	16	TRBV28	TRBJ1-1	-	CASNPLGASPRAEAFF	TGTGCCAGCAACCCCCTGGGGGCTTCTCCGCGCGCTGAAGCTTTCTTT
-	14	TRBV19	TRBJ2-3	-	CASSISRNTDTQYF	TGTGCCAGTAGTATATCCAGGAACACAGATACGCAGTATTTT
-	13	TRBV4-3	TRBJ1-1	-	CASSRVGGTEAFF	TGCGCCAGCAGCCGTGTAGGGGGCACTGAAGCTTTCTTT
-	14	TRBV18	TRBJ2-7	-	CASSPGQISYEQYF	TGTGCCAGCTCACCAGGACAGATAAGTTACGAGCAGTACTTC
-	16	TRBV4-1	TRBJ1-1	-	CASSQDRLRRNTEAFF	TGCGCCAGCAGCCAAGACCGGTTGAGGCGGAACACTGAAGCTTTCTTT
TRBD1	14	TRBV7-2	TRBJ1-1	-	CASSLGQPNTEAFF	TGTGCCAGCAGCTTGGGACAGCCGAACACTGAAGCTTTCTTT
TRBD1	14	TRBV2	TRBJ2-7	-	CASSGDRSTYEQYF	TGTGCCAGCAGTGGGGACAGGTCAACCTACGAGCAGTACTTC
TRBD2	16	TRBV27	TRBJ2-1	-	CASSSGTSGRFNEQFF	TGTGCCAGCAGTTCCGGGACTAGCGGGAGGTTCAATGAGCAGTTCTTC
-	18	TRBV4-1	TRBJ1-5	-	CASSLTFQTGIGNQPQHF	TGCGCCAGCAGCCTTACGTTTCAGACAGGAATTGGCAATCAGCCCCAGCATTTT
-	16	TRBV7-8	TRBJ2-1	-	CASSLAGRFKYNEQFF	TGTGCCAGCAGCTTAGCGGGCAGGTTCAAATACAATGAGCAGTTCTTC
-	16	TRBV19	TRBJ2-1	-	CASRPSLLSSYNEQFF	TGTGCCAGTAGGCCTTCTCTTTTGAGCTCCTACAATGAGCAGTTCTTC